This T cell receptor (beta chain) is drawn from a study of T cell responses to AZD1222 COVID-19 vaccine. Sequencing used immunoSEQ multiplex PCR; TCRdb keeps in-frame clones, though not all of them. The table records over 150,000 clones, roughly 92% of them present only once. A word on this clone: What it binds is not known.

Overall study results and limits: With dominance at 160-218 and 743-854, vaccine-associated CD4 TCRs spanned spike. The study identified only five or six AZD1222 recipients as seropositive at baseline. A mostly white British donor set with more females was recruited, and clonal diversity was possibly underestimated. Spike-specific TCR breadth and depth went up after people got two AZD1222 doses.

The TCR was taken from an adult in good health. Here the sequenced sample was peripheral blood, taken on day 0 of AZD1222 vaccination.

CDR3 nucleotide sequence: TGTGCCAGCACAGGGGACACCGGGCCCCTCCACTTT. It specifies CASTGDTGPLHF. The J gene is TRBJ1-6, the V gene TRBV2; possible D gene TRBD1, 6 bases. The germline V gene has CDR1 SNHLY and CDR2 FYNNEI. The CDR3 runs to 12 residues. V shed 7 bases and J shed 13 bases, with 14 bases lying between them.